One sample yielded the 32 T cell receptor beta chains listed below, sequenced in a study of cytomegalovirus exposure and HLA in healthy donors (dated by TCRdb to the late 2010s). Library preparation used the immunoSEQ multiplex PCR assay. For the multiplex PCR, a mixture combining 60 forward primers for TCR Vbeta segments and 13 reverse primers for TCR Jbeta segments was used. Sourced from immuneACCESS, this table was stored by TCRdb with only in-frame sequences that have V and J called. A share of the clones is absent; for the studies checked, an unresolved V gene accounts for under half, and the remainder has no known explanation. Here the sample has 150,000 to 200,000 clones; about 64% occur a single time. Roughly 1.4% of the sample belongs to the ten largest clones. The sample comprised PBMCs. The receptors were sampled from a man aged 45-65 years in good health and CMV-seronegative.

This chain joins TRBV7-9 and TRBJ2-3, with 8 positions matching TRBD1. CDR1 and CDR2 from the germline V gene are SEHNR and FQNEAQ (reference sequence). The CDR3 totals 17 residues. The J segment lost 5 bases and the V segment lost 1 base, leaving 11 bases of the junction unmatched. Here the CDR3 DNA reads TGTGCCAGCAGCTTAGACGGGACAGGAGTTGCTCAAGATACGCAGTATTTT. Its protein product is CASSLDGTGVAQDTQYF.

The CDR3 nucleotides are TGTGCCAGCAGCAAATCGGCACGGGGGGGCGGAGGGACTGAAGCTTTCTTT. Encoded protein: CASSKSARGGGGTEAFF. The V call is TRBV21-1, the J call TRBJ1-1. TRBV21-1 is a listed pseudogene. The CDR3 sequence is 17 residues long.

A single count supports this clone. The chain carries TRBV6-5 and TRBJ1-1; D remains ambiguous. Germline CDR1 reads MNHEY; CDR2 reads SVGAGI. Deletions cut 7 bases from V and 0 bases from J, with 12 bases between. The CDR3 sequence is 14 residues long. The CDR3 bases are TGTGCCAGCAACTCCGGTCTTATGAACACTGAAGCTTTCTTT. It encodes CASNSGLMNTEAFF.

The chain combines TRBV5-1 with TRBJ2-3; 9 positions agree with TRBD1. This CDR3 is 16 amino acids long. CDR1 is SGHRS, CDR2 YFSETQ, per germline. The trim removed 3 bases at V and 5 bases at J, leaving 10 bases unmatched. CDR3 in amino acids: CASSWQGTGTRDTQYF. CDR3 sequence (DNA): TGCGCCAGCAGCTGGCAGGGGACAGGGACCAGAGATACGCAGTATTTT.

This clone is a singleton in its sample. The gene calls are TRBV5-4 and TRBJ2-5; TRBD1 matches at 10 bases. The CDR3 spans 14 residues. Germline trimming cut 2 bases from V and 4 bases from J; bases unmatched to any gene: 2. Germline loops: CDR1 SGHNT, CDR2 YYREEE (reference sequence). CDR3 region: CASSFRDRGETQYF. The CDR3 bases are TGTGCCAGCAGCTTCCGGGACAGGGGAGAGACCCAGTACTTC.

The CDR3 DNA is TGTGCCAGTAGTATTCGGGGATACACTGAAGCTTTCTTT. This gives the protein CASSIRGYTEAFF. This chain links TRBV19 with TRBJ1-1; D is undetermined. Per germline, CDR1 LNHDA and CDR2 SQIVND (reference sequence). The germline V and J ends were trimmed by 3 bases and 3 bases, with 8 bases remaining between them. The length of the CDR3 is 13 residues.

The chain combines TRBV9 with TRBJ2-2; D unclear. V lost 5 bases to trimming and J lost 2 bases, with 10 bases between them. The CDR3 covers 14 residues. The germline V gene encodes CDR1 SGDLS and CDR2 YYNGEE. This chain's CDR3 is CASRAVPNTGELFF. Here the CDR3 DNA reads TGTGCCAGCAGGGCTGTCCCTAACACCGGGGAGCTGTTTTTT.

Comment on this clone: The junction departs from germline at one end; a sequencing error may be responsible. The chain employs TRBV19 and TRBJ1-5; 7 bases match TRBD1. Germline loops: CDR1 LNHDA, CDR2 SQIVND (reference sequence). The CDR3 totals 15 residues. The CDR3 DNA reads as TGTGCCGGTAGTCCTTTGACAGGGCTTCATCAGCCCCAGCATTTT. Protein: CAGSPLTGLHQPQHF.

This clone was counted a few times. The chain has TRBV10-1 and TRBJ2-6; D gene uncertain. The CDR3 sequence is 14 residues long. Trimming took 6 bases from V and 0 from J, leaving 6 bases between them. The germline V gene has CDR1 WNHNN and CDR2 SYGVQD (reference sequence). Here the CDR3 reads CASSPSSGANVLTF. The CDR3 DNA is TGCGCCAGCAGCCCGTCCTCTGGGGCCAACGTCCTGACTTTC.

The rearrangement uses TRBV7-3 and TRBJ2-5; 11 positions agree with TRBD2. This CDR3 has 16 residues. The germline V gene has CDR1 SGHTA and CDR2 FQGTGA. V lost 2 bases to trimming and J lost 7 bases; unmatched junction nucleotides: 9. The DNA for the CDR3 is TGTGCCAGCAGCTTAGGGCTAGCGGGGGGCACCGGGACCCAGTACTTC. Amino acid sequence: CASSLGLAGGTGTQYF.

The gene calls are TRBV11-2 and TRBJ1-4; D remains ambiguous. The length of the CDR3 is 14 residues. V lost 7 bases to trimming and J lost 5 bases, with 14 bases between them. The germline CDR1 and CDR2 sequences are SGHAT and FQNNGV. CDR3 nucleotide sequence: TGTGCCAGCAAGATCCCGGGAATCAATGAAAAACTGTTTTTT. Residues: CASKIPGINEKLFF.

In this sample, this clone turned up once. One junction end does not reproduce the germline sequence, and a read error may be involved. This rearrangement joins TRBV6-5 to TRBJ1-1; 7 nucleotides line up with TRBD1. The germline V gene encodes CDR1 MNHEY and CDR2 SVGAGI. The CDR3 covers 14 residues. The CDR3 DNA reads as TGTGCCAGCAGAGGGGACAGAAGGAACACTGAAACTTTCTTT. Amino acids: CASRGDRRNTETFF.

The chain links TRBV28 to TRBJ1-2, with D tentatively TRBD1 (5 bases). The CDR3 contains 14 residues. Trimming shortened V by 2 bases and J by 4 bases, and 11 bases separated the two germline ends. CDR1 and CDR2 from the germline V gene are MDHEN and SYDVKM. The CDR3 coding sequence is TGTGCCAGCAGTTTACCAGGGAGGGCCTATGGCTACACCTTC. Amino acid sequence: CASSLPGRAYGYTF.

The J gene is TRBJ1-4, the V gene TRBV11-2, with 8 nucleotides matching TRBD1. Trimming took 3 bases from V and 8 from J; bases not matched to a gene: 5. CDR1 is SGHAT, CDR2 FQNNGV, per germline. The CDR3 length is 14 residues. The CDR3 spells CASSLTGEGEKLFF. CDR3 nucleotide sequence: TGTGCCAGCAGCTTGACAGGGGAGGGGGAAAAACTGTTTTTT.

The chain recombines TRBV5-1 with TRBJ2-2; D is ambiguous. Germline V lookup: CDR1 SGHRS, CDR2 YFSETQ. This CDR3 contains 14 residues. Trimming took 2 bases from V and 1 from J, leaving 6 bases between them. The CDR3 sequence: CASSFSRNTGELFF. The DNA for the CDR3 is TGCGCCAGCAGCTTCTCGAGGAACACCGGGGAGCTGTTTTTT.

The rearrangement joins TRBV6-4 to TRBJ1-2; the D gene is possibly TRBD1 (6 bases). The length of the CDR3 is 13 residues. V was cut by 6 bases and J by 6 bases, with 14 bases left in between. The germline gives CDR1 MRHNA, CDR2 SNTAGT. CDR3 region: CASSTTGLDGYTF. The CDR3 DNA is TGTGCCAGCAGCACTACAGGGTTGGATGGCTACACCTTC.

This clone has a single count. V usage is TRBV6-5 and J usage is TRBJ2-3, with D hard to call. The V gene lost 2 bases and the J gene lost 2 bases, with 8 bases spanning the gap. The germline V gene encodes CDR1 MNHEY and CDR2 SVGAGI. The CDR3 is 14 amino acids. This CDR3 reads CASSYGQNTDTQYF. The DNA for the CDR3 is TGTGCCAGCAGTTACGGGCAGAACACAGATACGCAGTATTTT.

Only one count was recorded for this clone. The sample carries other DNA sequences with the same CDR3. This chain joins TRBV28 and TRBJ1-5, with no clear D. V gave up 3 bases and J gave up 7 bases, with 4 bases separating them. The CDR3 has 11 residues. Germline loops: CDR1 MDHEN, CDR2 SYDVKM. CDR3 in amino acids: CASSLGQPQHF. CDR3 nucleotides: TGTGCCAGCAGTTTGGGCCAGCCCCAGCATTTT.

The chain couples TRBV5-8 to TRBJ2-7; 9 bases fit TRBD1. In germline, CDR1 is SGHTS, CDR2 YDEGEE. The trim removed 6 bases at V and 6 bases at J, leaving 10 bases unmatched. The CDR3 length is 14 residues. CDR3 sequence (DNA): TGTGCCAGCATCCCCCGGACAGGGGATCGCGAGCAGTACTTC. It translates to CASIPRTGDREQYF.

CDR3 region: CASSQPQGAADTEAFF. CDR3 bases: TGTGCCAGCAGCCAACCACAGGGGGCGGCGGACACTGAAGCTTTCTTT. The rearrangement uses TRBV4-2 and TRBJ1-1; 9 bases are shared with TRBD1. CDR3 size: 16 residues. Germline V gene sequence: CDR1 LGHNA, CDR2 YNFKEQ. Losses at the gene ends were 2 bases for V and 3 bases for J; bases not matched to a gene: 7.

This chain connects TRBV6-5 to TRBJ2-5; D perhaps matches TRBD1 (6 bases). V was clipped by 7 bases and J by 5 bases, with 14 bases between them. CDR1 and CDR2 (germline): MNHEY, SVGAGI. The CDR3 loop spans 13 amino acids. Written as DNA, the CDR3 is TGTGCCAGCACCCAACAGGGTCGCGAGACCCAGTACTTC. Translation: CASTQQGRETQYF.

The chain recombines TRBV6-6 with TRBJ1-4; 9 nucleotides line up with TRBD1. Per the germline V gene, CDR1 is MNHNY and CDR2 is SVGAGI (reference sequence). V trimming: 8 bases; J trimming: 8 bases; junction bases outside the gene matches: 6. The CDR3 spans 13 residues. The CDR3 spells CASRDRVQEKLFF. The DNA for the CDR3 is TGTGCCAGCCGGGACAGGGTTCAAGAAAAACTGTTTTTT.

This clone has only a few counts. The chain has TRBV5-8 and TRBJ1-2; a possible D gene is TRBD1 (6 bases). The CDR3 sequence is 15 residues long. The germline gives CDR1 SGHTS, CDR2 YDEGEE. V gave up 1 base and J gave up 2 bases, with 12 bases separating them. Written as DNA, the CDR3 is TGTGCCAGCAGCTTGATACCAGGGGAAAACTATGGCTACACCTTC. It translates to CASSLIPGENYGYTF.

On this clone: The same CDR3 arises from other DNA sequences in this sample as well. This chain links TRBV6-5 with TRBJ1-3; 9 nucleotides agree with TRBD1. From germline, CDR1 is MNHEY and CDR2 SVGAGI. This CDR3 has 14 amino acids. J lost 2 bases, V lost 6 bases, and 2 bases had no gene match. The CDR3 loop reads CASRQGAAGNTIYF. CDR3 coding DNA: TGTGCCAGCAGACAGGGGGCTGCTGGAAACACCATATATTTT.

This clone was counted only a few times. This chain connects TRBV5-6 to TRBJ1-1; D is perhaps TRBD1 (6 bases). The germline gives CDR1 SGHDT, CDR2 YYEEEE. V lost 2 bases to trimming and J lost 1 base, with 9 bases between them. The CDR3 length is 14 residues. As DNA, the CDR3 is TGTGCCAGCAGCTTCGGACAGCCGAACACTGAAGCTTTCTTT. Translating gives CASSFGQPNTEAFF. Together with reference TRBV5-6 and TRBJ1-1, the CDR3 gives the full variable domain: DAGVTQSPTHLIKTRGQQVTLRCSPKSGHDTVSWYQQALGQGPQFIFQYYEEEERQRGNFPDRFSGHQFPNYSSELNVNALLLGDSALYLCASSFGQPNTEAFFGQGTRLTVV.

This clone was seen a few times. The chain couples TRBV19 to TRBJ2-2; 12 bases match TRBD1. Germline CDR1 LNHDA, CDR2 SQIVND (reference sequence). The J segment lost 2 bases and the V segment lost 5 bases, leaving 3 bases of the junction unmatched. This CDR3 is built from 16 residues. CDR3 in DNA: TGTGCCAGTAGTTACGGGACAGGGGGCAACACCGGGGAGCTGTTTTTT. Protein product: CASSYGTGGNTGELFF.

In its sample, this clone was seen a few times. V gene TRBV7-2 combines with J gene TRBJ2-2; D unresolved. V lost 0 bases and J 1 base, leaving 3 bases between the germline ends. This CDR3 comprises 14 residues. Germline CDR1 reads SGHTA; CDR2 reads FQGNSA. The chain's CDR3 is CASSLALNTGELFF. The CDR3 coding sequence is TGTGCCAGCAGCTTAGCCCTGAACACCGGGGAGCTGTTTTTT.

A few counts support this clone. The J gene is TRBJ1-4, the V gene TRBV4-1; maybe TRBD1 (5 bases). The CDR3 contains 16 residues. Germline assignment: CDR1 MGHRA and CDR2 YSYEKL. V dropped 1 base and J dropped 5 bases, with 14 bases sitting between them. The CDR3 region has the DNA TGCGCCAGCAGCCAAGGGCCGACAGTGCTGAATGAAAAACTGTTTTTT. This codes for CASSQGPTVLNEKLFF.

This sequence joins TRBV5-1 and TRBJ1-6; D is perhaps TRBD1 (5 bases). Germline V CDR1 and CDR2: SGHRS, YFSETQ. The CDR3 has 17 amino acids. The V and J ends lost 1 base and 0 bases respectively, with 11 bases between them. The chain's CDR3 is CASSLTGLSSYNSPLHF. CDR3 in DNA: TGCGCCAGCAGCTTGACAGGTCTTAGCTCCTATAATTCACCCCTCCACTTT. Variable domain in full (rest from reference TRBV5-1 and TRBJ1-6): KAGVTQTPRYLIKTRGQQVTLSCSPISGHRSVSWYQQTPGQGLQFLFEYFSETQRNKGNFPGRFSGRQFSNSRSEMNVSTLELGDSALYLCASSLTGLSSYNSPLHFGNGTRLTVT.

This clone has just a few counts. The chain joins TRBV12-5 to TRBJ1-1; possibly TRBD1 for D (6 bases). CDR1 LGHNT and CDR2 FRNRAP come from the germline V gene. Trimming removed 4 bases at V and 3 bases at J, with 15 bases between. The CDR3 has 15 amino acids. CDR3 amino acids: CASGSRGAEDTEAFF. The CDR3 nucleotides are TGTGCTAGTGGTTCGCGGGGGGCAGAGGACACTGAAGCTTTCTTT.

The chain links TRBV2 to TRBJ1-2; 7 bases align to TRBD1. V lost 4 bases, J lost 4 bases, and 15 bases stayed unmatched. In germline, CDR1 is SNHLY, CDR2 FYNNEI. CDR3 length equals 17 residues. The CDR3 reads CASSVSLTGPKIYGYTF. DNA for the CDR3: TGTGCCAGCAGTGTTTCCTTGACAGGGCCTAAAATCTATGGCTACACCTTC.

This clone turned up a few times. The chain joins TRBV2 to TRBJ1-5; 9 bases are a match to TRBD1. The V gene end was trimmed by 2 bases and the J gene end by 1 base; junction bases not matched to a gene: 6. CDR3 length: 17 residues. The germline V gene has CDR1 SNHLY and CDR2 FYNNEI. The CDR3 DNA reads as TGTGCCAGCAGTGAATGGGGACAGGGCCCGAGCAATCAGCCCCAGCATTTT. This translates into CASSEWGQGPSNQPQHF.